The 6 T cell receptor beta chains given below trace back to one sample, sequenced in a study of blood T cell repertoires in COVID-19. Produced via immunoSEQ multiplex PCR; TCRdb's table is partial and in-frame only. The sample records 65,000 or so clones, approximately 82% being singletons. Sequencing was carried out using peripheral blood. The source of these receptors is a man between 60 and 75 years old with acute or convalescent COVID-19.

This chain joins TRBV6-2 or TRBV6-3 and TRBJ1-2; D gene uncertain. Germline V gene data show CDR1 as MNHEY and CDR2 as SVGEGT. The CDR3 is 13 amino acids. Trimming took off 0 bases at V and 8 bases at J, with 10 bases between the two ends. The CDR3 bases are TGTGCCAGCAGTTACTCGAGGGTTTCAGGCTACACCTTC. Its translation is CASSYSRVSGYTF.

The V call is TRBV12-2, the J call TRBJ2-3; the table assigns TRBD2, which was not confirmed against the DNA. TRBV12-2 is a recognized pseudogene. CDR3 length equals 15 residues. This chain's CDR3 is CASRLARGATATQYF. The CDR3 bases are TGTGCAAGTCGCTTAGCGCGGGGGGCCACGGCGACGCAGTATTTT.

This sequence joins TRBV7-2 and TRBJ1-1; D uncertain. The CDR3 covers 14 residues. V was trimmed by 2 bases and J by 8 bases, leaving 15 bases between them. The V gene's germline CDR1 is SGHTA and CDR2 FQGNSA. CDR3 residues: CASSLYGVGGEAFF. CDR3 DNA sequence: TGTGCCAGCAGCTTATACGGGGTCGGAGGGGAAGCTTTCTTT.

This clone came up a few times. The chain employs TRBV9 and TRBJ2-3; the D gene is possibly TRBD2 (6 bases). The germline V and J ends were trimmed by 2 bases and 1 base, with 11 bases remaining between them. The CDR3 covers 15 residues. Per germline, CDR1 SGDLS and CDR2 YYNGEE. For the CDR3, the DNA is TGTGCCAGCAGCGTGAGGGCTAGCGGCACAGATACGCAGTATTTT. Encoded protein: CASSVRASGTDTQYF.

The chain recombines TRBV24-1 with TRBJ2-2; D is undetermined. Trimming took off 5 bases at V and 6 bases at J, with 15 bases between the two ends. This CDR3 is 15 amino acids long. Germline values: CDR1 KGHDR, CDR2 SFDVKD. This CDR3 reads CATSAVFSSSGELFF. The CDR3 region has the DNA TGTGCCACCAGTGCCGTTTTTAGTTCTTCCGGGGAGCTGTTTTTT.

V is TRBV11-1 and J is TRBJ2-2; 11 nucleotides agree with TRBD1. The CDR3 spans 16 residues. V was clipped by 4 bases and J by 7 bases; unmatched bases: 8. Germline assignment: CDR1 SGHAT and CDR2 FQDESV (reference sequence). The chain's CDR3 is CASSSPGQGVHGELFF. CDR3 DNA sequence: TGTGCCAGCAGCTCTCCGGGACAGGGGGTACACGGGGAGCTGTTTTTT.